This paragraph reports one T cell receptor beta chain. Its specificity is unknown. TCRdb keeps only in-frame clones here, not all; method: immunoSEQ multiplex PCR. This sample has around 9,900 clones, with approximately 66% found just once. The data were taken from a study of OX40 agonist ivuxolimab in advanced cancers. As for the study in general: Treatment of patients was with ivuxolimab, an agonistic anti-OX40 (CD134) antibody. Of the patients, three showed partial responses, one with hepatocellular carcinoma and two with cutaneous melanoma. Recorded diagnoses for dose-escalation patients were hepatocellular carcinoma, melanoma, renal cell or head and neck cancer. Broader study findings: The work left the antigen specificity of expanded peripheral T cells undetermined.

The V and J ends lost 3 bases and 7 bases respectively, with 12 bases between them. There are 14 residues in the CDR3. Germline V lookup: CDR1 MNHNS, CDR2 SASEGT. The chain joins TRBV6-1 to TRBJ2-2, with a tentative D call TRBD2 (6 bases). The receptor was derived from an adult with an advanced solid tumor such as melanoma, head and neck, liver or kidney cancer. The source was CD4+ or CD8+ T cells sorted from blood, collected in a trial of the OX40 agonist ivuxolimab. The CDR3 region is CASSERGAGGELFF. Here the CDR3 DNA reads TGTGCCAGCAGTGAGCGCGGGGCGGGCGGGGAGCTGTTTTTT.